The rows below give T cell receptor beta chains drawn from one sample of a study of blood T cell repertoires in COVID-19. Measured with immunoSEQ multiplex PCR; TCRdb has only the in-frame clones, and not every one. The sample holds approximately 50,000 clones, approximately 79% seen once. Sequencing was done on a sample of peripheral blood. Receptors were obtained from a man aged 65-85 years with acute or convalescent COVID-19. Each CDR3 is given with its conserved first and last residue. A D gene is named only where the DNA matches it firmly. Not all rows give a size; the values are once, few, many and, for expanded clones, a class.

CDR3 protein | CDR3 DNA | J gene | clone size | V gene | D gene
CASSSLLVNEQYF | TGTGCCAGCAGTTCCCTCCTAGTTAACGAGCAGTACTTC | TRBJ2-7 | NA | TRBV6-5 | NA
CASGGPNTGELFF | TGTGCCAGCGGAGGGCCGAACACCGGGGAGCTGTTTTTT | TRBJ2-2 | few | TRBV9 | NA
CASSQMTDRENTGELFF | TGTGCCAGCAGCCAAATGACCGACAGGGAGAACACCGGGGAGCTGTTTTTT | TRBJ2-2 | many | TRBV3-1/TRBV3-2 | TRBD1
CASSPGGSSGANVLTF | TGTGCCAGCAGCCCTGGAGGGTCCTCTGGGGCCAACGTCCTGACTTTC | TRBJ2-6 | NA | TRBV11-3 | NA
CASSPPGTTVGTQYF | TGTGCCAGCAGCCCTCCCGGGACTACGGTCGGGACCCAGTACTTC | TRBJ2-5 | NA | TRBV5-4 | TRBD2
CASLLGGAGVFHEQYF | TGTGCCAGCCTCCTGGGAGGGGCAGGGGTGTTCCACGAGCAGTACTTC | TRBJ2-7 | NA | TRBV5-6 | NA
CASSGTGKAFF | TGCGCCAGCAGTGGTACAGGAAAAGCTTTCTTT | TRBJ1-1 | NA | TRBV10-1 | NA
CASSSSSGGAYETQYF | TGTGCCAGCAGTTCCTCTAGCGGGGGGGCTTATGAGACCCAGTACTTC | TRBJ2-5 | NA | TRBV6-5 | TRBD2
CASLPGQGADTQYF | TGCGCCAGCCTTCCGGGACAGGGCGCAGATACGCAGTATTTT | TRBJ2-3 | NA | TRBV23-1 | TRBD1
CASSPRTGRGYTF | TGTGCCAGCAGTCCCCGGACAGGACGGGGCTACACCTTC | TRBJ1-2 | once | TRBV27 | TRBD1
CSVVREENYGYTF | TGCAGCGTTGTAAGGGAGGAGAACTATGGCTACACCTTC | TRBJ1-2 | NA | TRBV29-1 | NA
CASSLVSGQVYEQYF | TGTGCCAGCAGCTTGGTGTCAGGGCAAGTCTACGAGCAGTACTTC | TRBJ2-7 | few | TRBV5-5 | NA
CASSAWTTGTSGEQYF | TGTGCCAGCAGCGCATGGACTACCGGGACTAGCGGCGAGCAGTACTTC | TRBJ2-7 | NA | TRBV6-6 | TRBD2
CATLSVAGQGYNEQFF | TGTGCCACCCTTAGCGTGGCGGGACAGGGCTACAATGAGCAGTTCTTC | TRBJ2-1 | NA | TRBV28 | TRBD1
CASSYSSWATYEQYF | TGTGCCAGCAGTTACTCGTCCTGGGCCACCTACGAGCAGTACTTC | TRBJ2-7 | NA | TRBV6-5 | NA
CASGLNLGPGAGEKAKNIQYF | TGTGCTAGTGGTTTGAACCTCGGGCCAGGGGCAGGAGAGAAAGCCAAAAACATTCAGTACTTC | TRBJ2-4 | NA | TRBV12-5 | NA
CASKRGPGANVLTF | TGTGCCTCCAAAAGGGGGCCCGGGGCCAACGTCCTGACTTTC | TRBJ2-6 | NA | TRBV30 | TRBD1
CAISELYRGHEQYF | TGTGCCATCAGTGAACTATACAGGGGCCACGAGCAGTACTTC | TRBJ2-7 | NA | TRBV10-3 | TRBD1
CASSSAGLAVGPEQFF | TGTGCCAGCAGCTCGGCCGGGCTAGCGGTCGGCCCGGAGCAGTTCTTC | TRBJ2-1 | NA | TRBV7-8 | TRBD2
CASSEGANTEAFF | TGTGCCAGCAGTGAGGGGGCAAACACTGAAGCTTTCTTT | TRBJ1-1 | NA | TRBV6-4 | NA
CASSPLTGIGSVDQPQHF | TGTGCCAGCAGTCCGCTGACAGGGATAGGGTCGGTTGATCAGCCCCAGCATTTT | TRBJ1-5 | NA | TRBV28 | TRBD1
CASSQPGLAGDEQFF | TGTGCCAGTAGCCAACCGGGACTAGCGGGAGACGAGCAGTTCTTC | TRBJ2-1 | few | TRBV19 | TRBD2
CASSLAVGQGRLFF | TGCGCCAGCAGCTTGGCGGTGGGGCAGGGCAGGCTGTTCTTC | TRBJ2-1 | NA | TRBV5-1 | NA
CASSPRSTGPNTGELFF | TGTGCCAGCAGTCCAAGATCAACAGGGCCTAACACCGGGGAGCTGTTTTTT | TRBJ2-2 | NA | TRBV14 | NA
CASSVLGVNTGELFF | TGTGCCAGCAGCGTATTAGGGGTAAACACCGGGGAGCTGTTTTTT | TRBJ2-2 | NA | TRBV7-8 | NA
CASSWTSGSSYEQYF | TGTGCCAGCAGTTGGACTAGCGGGAGCTCCTACGAGCAGTACTTC | TRBJ2-7 | NA | TRBV6-5 | TRBD2
CASSTVAGLPYEQYF | TGTGCCAGTAGTACCGTAGCGGGACTACCTTACGAGCAGTACTTC | TRBJ2-7 | NA | TRBV19 | TRBD2
CACRDRGTGQPQHF | TGTGCCTGCCGGGACAGGGGGACGGGGCAGCCCCAGCATTTT | TRBJ1-5 | NA | TRBV30 | TRBD1
CASTQGDIAPGTQYF | TGTGCCAGCACCCAAGGGGACATCGCTCCCGGTACGCAGTATTTT | TRBJ2-3 | medium-sized | TRBV2 | NA
CASSQDLLGANVLTF | TGTGCCAGCAGCCAAGATCTTTTGGGGGCCAACGTCCTGACTTTC | TRBJ2-6 | NA | TRBV4-2 | NA
CASSEPAEATDTQYF | TGTGCCAGCAGTGAACCAGCGGAGGCCACAGATACGCAGTATTTT | TRBJ2-3 | NA | TRBV6-1 | NA
CASTTLGQGVNQPQHF | TGTGCCAGTACCACCTTGGGACAGGGGGTGAATCAGCCCCAGCATTTT | TRBJ1-5 | few | TRBV19 | TRBD1
CASSLPGGDDEQFF | TGTGCCAGCAGCCTACCGGGAGGGGACGATGAGCAGTTCTTC | TRBJ2-1 | NA | TRBV11-2 | TRBD2
CASSPTVDYGYTF | TGTGCCAGCAGCCCGACAGTAGACTATGGCTACACCTTC | TRBJ1-2 | NA | TRBV28 | NA
CASSSYGQGDLSGKLFF | TGTGCCAGCAGCTCCTACGGACAGGGAGATTTATCAGGAAAACTGTTTTTT | TRBJ1-4 | NA | TRBV3-1/TRBV3-2 | TRBD1
CAWSRGLAGSGELFF | TGTGCCTGGAGTCGGGGACTAGCGGGATCCGGGGAGCTGTTTTTT | TRBJ2-2 | few | TRBV30 | TRBD2
CASSSRGGVSNQPQHF | TGTGCCAGCAGTTCCCGAGGAGGGGTTAGCAATCAGCCCCAGCATTTT | TRBJ1-5 | once | TRBV27 | NA
CASSRPPSRGALEAFF | TGTGCCAGCAGCCGGCCACCGTCCCGGGGAGCCCTAGAAGCTTTCTTT | TRBJ1-1 | NA | TRBV21-1 | NA
CASSPPGQNNQPQHF | TGTGCCAGCTCACCACCTGGACAAAACAATCAGCCCCAGCATTTT | TRBJ1-5 | NA | TRBV18 | NA
CASSPVGGDGELFF | TGTGCCAGCAGCCCAGTCGGAGGGGACGGGGAGCTGTTTTTT | TRBJ2-2 | NA | TRBV7-3 | NA
CASSTPTGVGNEKLFF | TGTGCCAGTAGTACCCCCACAGGGGTAGGGAATGAAAAACTGTTTTTT | TRBJ1-4 | NA | TRBV19 | TRBD1
CAYRQDSYTF | TGTGCCTACCGGCAGGACAGCTACACCTTC | TRBJ1-2 | NA | TRBV2 | NA
CASSSIFRGLTEAFF | TGTGCCAGCAGCTCTATTTTCAGGGGGCTCACTGAAGCTTTCTTT | TRBJ1-1 | NA | TRBV5-8 | TRBD1
CASSLGPGVFNEQFF | TGTGCCAGCAGCTTAGGTCCGGGGGTATTCAATGAGCAGTTCTTC | TRBJ2-1 | few | TRBV11-2 | NA
CASSLGRGDEQYF | TGTGCCAGCAGCTTAGGCAGGGGGGACGAGCAGTACTTC | TRBJ2-7 | once | TRBV7-2 | NA
CASSPTENYGYTF | TGTGCCAGCTCACCGACAGAAAACTATGGCTACACCTTC | TRBJ1-2 | NA | TRBV18 | NA
CATQRLAGAADTQYF | TGTGCCACCCAACGTCTAGCGGGAGCAGCAGATACGCAGTATTTT | TRBJ2-3 | NA | TRBV27 | TRBD2
CATETGSSGNTIYF | TGTGCCACCGAGACAGGTTCCTCTGGAAACACCATATATTTT | TRBJ1-3 | few | TRBV28 | NA
CASSLGDTQYF | TGTGCCAGCAGTCTCGGGGATACGCAGTATTTT | TRBJ2-3 | medium-sized | TRBV12-3/TRBV12-4 | NA